The present T cell receptor (beta chain) was sequenced within a study of OX40 agonist ivuxolimab in advanced cancers. Study-level information: Among those enrolled, mean age was around 60 years (range about 23 to 90) and 82.7% were male. Participants could have had prior anti-PD-1, anti-PD-L1 or anti-CTLA-4 therapy, and approximately 40% had some.

Here immunoSEQ multiplex PCR was the method, and the copy in TCRdb shows in-frame clones only, minus some. The sample lists tens of thousands of clones, more than 80% occurring once. Germline CDR1 MNHEY, CDR2 SMNVEV (reference sequence). CDR3 size: 13 residues. Trimming took 3 bases from V and 9 from J, leaving 15 bases between them. The sequencing used CD4+ or CD8+ T cells sorted from blood, collected in a trial of the OX40 agonist ivuxolimab. The receptor was derived from an adult with an advanced solid tumor such as melanoma, head and neck, liver or kidney cancer. The chain combines TRBV27 with TRBJ2-7; possibly TRBD2 for D (6 bases). The CDR3 spells CASSFGTDLGQYF. The DNA of the CDR3 is TGTGCCAGCAGTTTCGGGACTGACCTGGGGCAGTACTTC.